This record looks at one TCR beta chain sequence and its context. The antigen is not known. This record belongs to a study of T-cell memory formation after mild COVID-19. MiXCR was run by TCRdb on the 5' RACE reads, yielding one entry per CDR3 protein. The table lists roughly 340,000 distinct CDR3 sequences, under 25% of them singletons. Whole-study results and caveats: CD4+ clones that contracted lay mainly in CM and EM; CD8+ ones lay in EMRA. Cross-reactive memory seemingly joined, as some responding clones were found in pre-infection memory. The second-wave clones peaking on day 37 were not confirmed as SARS-CoV-2-specific.

V lost 0 bases and J lost 9, with 9 bases in between. The CDR3 sequence is 13 residues long. From germline, CDR1 is LGHNA and CDR2 YNFKEQ. The chain employs TRBV4-2 and TRBJ1-5; D is uncertain. This TCR derives from a man aged 18 to 29 who had mild COVID-19 (a few samples of this study predate the infection). Cell type and time point are not known. The specimen was PBMCs or a T cell subset sorted from them (not recorded which). CDR3 protein: CASSQDREWPQHF. The CDR3 coding sequence is TGTGCCAGCAGCCAAGATCGGGAGTGGCCCCAGCATTTT.